Each of the 28 T cell receptor beta chains below was sequenced from the same sample in a study of T cell repertoires in cytomegalovirus infection. Using its own MiXCR run on the reads, TCRdb lists one record per CDR3 protein. The top ten hold over 20% of the sample, which has about 180,000 distinct CDR3 sequences, roughly an eighth seen once. The sample was PBMCs. These receptors all stem from a human donor in good health (CMV status not recorded). Some clones in this sample may be carry-over from other donors' samples.

Only a few counts were recorded for this clonotype. The V call is TRBV20-1, the J call TRBJ2-5; 12 bases line up with TRBD1. The germline V gene has CDR1 DFQATT and CDR2 SNEGSKA (reference sequence). The CDR3 contains 14 residues. With 3 bases clipped from V and 5 bases from J, the junction kept 4 bases outside the gene matches. The CDR3 loop reads CSASRGQGAETQYF. The CDR3 bases are TGCAGTGCTAGCAGGGGACAGGGGGCGGAGACCCAGTACTTC.

This clonotype was recorded a few times. The rearrangement joins TRBV28 to TRBJ2-1; no firm D call. The germline gives CDR1 MDHEN, CDR2 SYDVKM. Trimming left V 0 bases short and J 7 bases short, with 7 bases between. The CDR3 is 13 residues long. CDR3 sequence: CASSLWSPNEQFF. DNA for the CDR3: TGTGCCAGCAGTTTATGGAGCCCTAATGAGCAGTTCTTC.

V usage is TRBV28 and J usage is TRBJ2-2, with D possibly matching TRBD1 (7 bases). The germline V gene encodes CDR1 MDHEN and CDR2 SYDVKM. This CDR3 contains 16 residues. Trimming left V 3 bases short and J 2 bases short, with 13 bases between. The CDR3 region has the DNA TGTGCCAGCAGTTTGGATGGAGGGGGCAACACCGGGGAGCTGTTTTTT. It yields the protein CASSLDGGGNTGELFF.

This clonotype was counted at least ten times. The rearrangement joins TRBV28 to TRBJ1-5, with 9 positions matching TRBD1. Looked up from germline, CDR1 is MDHEN and CDR2 is SYDVKM. Losses at the gene ends were 3 bases for V and 4 bases for J; bases not matched to a gene: 10. The CDR3 has 17 amino acids. This chain's CDR3 is CASSFPLQGAKNQPQHF. The CDR3 DNA reads as TGTGCCAGCAGTTTCCCTTTACAGGGGGCAAAAAATCAGCCCCAGCATTTT.

The genes are TRBV29-1 and TRBJ1-2, with 12 bases matching TRBD1. There are 13 residues in the CDR3. From germline, CDR1 is SQVTM and CDR2 ANQGSEA. Trimming removed 7 bases from V and 4 bases from J; junction bases left unmatched: 4. CDR3: CSARDRGPYGYTF. DNA of the CDR3: TGCAGCGCTAGGGACAGGGGGCCCTATGGCTACACCTTC.

This clonotype has ten or more counts. The chain joins TRBV24-1 to TRBJ2-1; D may be TRBD2 (6 bases). The ends were cut back, 3 bases at V and 0 bases at J, with 14 bases in the middle. Germline V lookup: CDR1 KGHDR, CDR2 SFDVKD. This CDR3 spans 17 amino acids. The CDR3 DNA reads TGTGCCACCAGTGATATCGGAGCGGGCCTCTCCTACAATGAGCAGTTCTTC. It encodes CATSDIGAGLSYNEQFF.

This clonotype occurred many times. This rearrangement joins TRBV7-9 to TRBJ1-1; possible D gene TRBD1, 5 bases. This CDR3 is 15 amino acids long. The V end was cut by 6 bases, the J end by 1 base, with 15 bases between. Germline CDR1 and CDR2: SEHNR and FQNEAQ (reference sequence). CDR3 nucleotides: TGTGCCAGCAGATTGGGGGGGATAGGGAACACTGAAGCTTTCTTT. Translated, it gives CASRLGGIGNTEAFF.

This clonotype was seen only a few times. The chain has TRBV29-1 and TRBJ2-7; TRBD1 agrees at 11 bases. This CDR3 region has 13 residues. The J segment lost 2 bases and the V segment lost 6 bases, leaving 3 bases of the junction unmatched. Germline V CDR1 and CDR2: SQVTM, ANQGSEA. The CDR3 loop is CSVGTGGPYEQYF. The DNA of the CDR3 is TGCAGCGTAGGGACAGGGGGTCCCTACGAGCAGTACTTC.

This clonotype was recorded a few times. The V and J genes are TRBV29-1 and TRBJ2-7, with TRBD2 identical over 10 bases. This CDR3 has 15 residues. The junction had 8 bases not matched to a gene; V was cut back by 3 bases and J by 3 bases. Germline CDR1 reads SQVTM; CDR2 reads ANQGSEA. The CDR3 region is CSVERLAGADYEQYF. The CDR3 DNA reads as TGCAGCGTTGAGCGACTAGCGGGCGCCGACTACGAGCAGTACTTC.

This clonotype was counted a few times. This rearrangement joins TRBV20-1 to TRBJ2-3; 9 bases align to TRBD2. The V segment lost 5 bases and the J segment 4 bases; nucleotides outside the gene matches: 7. Germline CDR1 DFQATT, CDR2 SNEGSKA (reference sequence). This CDR3 contains 14 residues. CDR3 loop: CSAQTSGAADTQYF. The CDR3 bases are TGCAGTGCTCAGACTAGCGGAGCGGCAGATACGCAGTATTTT.

The chain's CDR3 is CASGLVPQTQYF. The CDR3 coding sequence is TGTGCTAGTGGTTTGGTACCCCAGACCCAGTACTTC. This rearrangement joins TRBV12-5 to TRBJ2-5; D call uncertain. Per germline, CDR1 LGHNT and CDR2 FRNRAP. The CDR3 sequence is 12 residues long. With 0 bases removed from V and 6 bases from J, the gap between germline ends came to 5 bases. The full variable domain, rest sourced from reference TRBV12-5 and TRBJ2-5, is DARVTQTPRHKVTEMGQEVTMRCQPILGHNTVFWYRQTMMQGLELLAYFRNRAPLDDSGMPKDRFSAEMPDATLATLKIQPSEPRDSAVYFCASGLVPQTQYFGPGTRLLVL.

This clonotype was counted at least ten times. V gene TRBV28 combines with J gene TRBJ2-1, with a possible D match to TRBD1 (5 bases). The V gene lost 1 base and the J gene lost 1 base, with 8 bases spanning the gap. The CDR3 is made up of 15 amino acids. The germline V gene has CDR1 MDHEN and CDR2 SYDVKM. CDR3 protein: CASSLSGLSYNEQFF. Here the CDR3 DNA reads TGTGCCAGCAGTTTATCAGGGCTTTCCTACAATGAGCAGTTCTTC. Looking up the rest from reference TRBV28 and TRBJ2-1 gives the full variable domain: DVKVTQSSRYLVKRTGEKVFLECVQDMDHENMFWYRQDPGLGLRLIYFSYDVKMKEKGDIPEGYSVSREKKERFSLILESASTNQTSMYLCASSLSGLSYNEQFFGPGTRLTVL.

This clonotype showed up just a few times. The J gene is TRBJ1-5, the V gene TRBV28, with D possibly being TRBD1 (5 bases). V lost 9 bases and J lost 7, with 10 bases in between. CDR3 length equals 11 residues. The germline V gene has CDR1 MDHEN and CDR2 SYDVKM. CDR3: CARPGGQPQHF. CDR3 DNA: TGTGCCAGGCCGGGGGGGCAGCCCCAGCATTTT.

The sample holds many counts of this clonotype. The rearrangement joins TRBV7-2 to TRBJ2-3; D remains unclear. The germline gives CDR1 SGHTA, CDR2 FQGNSA. V was shortened by 1 base and J by 1 base, with 6 bases between the two germline ends. The CDR3 is 14 amino acids. This chain's CDR3 is CASSLEVGTDTQYF. The CDR3 DNA is TGTGCCAGCAGCTTAGAAGTGGGCACAGATACGCAGTATTTT. Full variable domain (rest looked up from reference TRBV7-2 and TRBJ2-3): GAGVSQSPSNKVTEKGKDVELRCDPISGHTALYWYRQSLGQGLEFLIYFQGNSAPDKSGLPSDRFSAERTGGSVSTLTIQRTQQEDSAVYLCASSLEVGTDTQYFGPGTRLTVL.

The J gene is TRBJ2-7, the V gene TRBV29-1; D is perhaps TRBD1 (6 bases). Germline CDR1 SQVTM, CDR2 ANQGSEA. The CDR3 length is 16 residues. Trimming took 6 bases from V and 1 from J, leaving 22 bases between them. The DNA for the CDR3 is TGCAGCGTACAGGACAGACCGTACTCCCTTTCCTACGAGCAGTACTTC. This gives the protein CSVQDRPYSLSYEQYF.

V is TRBV6-6 and J is TRBJ2-5; perhaps TRBD2 as D (6 bases). Trimming cost V 6 bases and J 1 base, with 12 bases left between them. CDR3 length: 14 amino acids. Germline CDR1 is MNHNY and CDR2 is SVGAGI (reference sequence). Here the CDR3 reads CASRREGLQETQYF. The DNA for the CDR3 is TGTGCCAGCAGAAGAGAGGGACTCCAAGAGACCCAGTACTTC.

This clonotype was recorded at least ten times. The rearrangement joins TRBV6-1 to TRBJ2-7, with 11 bases fitting TRBD2. CDR1 is MNHNS, CDR2 SASEGT, per germline. CDR3 size: 15 residues. Germline trimming cut 6 bases from V and 7 bases from J; bases unmatched to any gene: 11. Here the CDR3 DNA reads TGTGCCAGCAGACAGGGGAGGCTAGCGGGAGGAGAGCAGTACTTC. This sequence encodes CASRQGRLAGGEQYF.

In its sample, this clonotype was seen a few times. The rearrangement links TRBV12-3 or TRBV12-4 to TRBJ1-5; unclear D gene. The CDR3 runs to 14 residues. Trimming took off 6 bases at V and 0 bases at J, with 9 bases between the two ends. The CDR3, as DNA: TGTGCCAGCAGCTTTACAGATAGCAATCAGCCCCAGCATTTT. Translating it yields CASSFTDSNQPQHF.

In its sample, this clonotype was seen a few times. The chain recombines TRBV6-4 with TRBJ2-3, with D maybe TRBD2 (6 bases). Looked up from germline, CDR1 is MRHNA and CDR2 is SNTAGT. Trimming took 2 bases from V and 2 from J, leaving 14 bases between them. The CDR3 sequence is 16 residues long. The CDR3 loop is CASSDGRGGNTDTQYF. For the CDR3, the DNA is TGTGCCAGCAGTGACGGCCGGGGCGGGAACACAGATACGCAGTATTTT.

This clonotype showed up just a few times. The chain has TRBV3-1 and TRBJ2-3; D gene uncertain. V was clipped by 0 bases and J by 4 bases, with 11 bases between them. From germline, CDR1 is LGHDT and CDR2 YNNKEL (reference sequence). This CDR3 contains 15 residues. The CDR3 spells CASSQEDERPDTQYF. As DNA, the CDR3 is TGTGCCAGCAGCCAAGAGGACGAGAGACCAGATACGCAGTATTTT.

This clonotype has at least ten counts. This chain connects TRBV28 to TRBJ1-4; TRBD1 matches at 8 bases. Germline trimming cut 7 bases from V and 7 bases from J; bases unmatched to any gene: 14. CDR1 and CDR2 from the germline V gene are MDHEN and SYDVKM. This CDR3 has 16 amino acids. Here the CDR3 reads CASNPSQGAHFEKLFF. The CDR3 region has the DNA TGTGCCAGCAACCCCAGCCAGGGGGCTCACTTTGAAAAACTGTTTTTT.

This clonotype was picked up many times. This chain uses TRBV12-3 or TRBV12-4 with TRBJ2-5; 14 nucleotides match TRBD2. Trimming took 3 bases from V and 5 from J; bases not matched to a gene: 2. CDR3 length: 15 amino acids. The CDR3 DNA reads as TGTGCCAGCAGTTTTGGGACTAGCGGGGGTGAGACCCAGTACTTC. It is translated as CASSFGTSGGETQYF.

This clonotype was detected a few times. The CDR3 region has the DNA TGTGCCAGCAGCCAAGATCCCATAAACTATGGCTACACCTTC. As protein: CASSQDPINYGYTF. The chain carries TRBV3-1 and TRBJ1-2; D call uncertain. Trimming removed 0 bases at V and 2 bases at J, with 7 bases between. The CDR3 runs to 14 residues. Germline lookup yields CDR1 LGHDT and CDR2 YNNKEL (reference sequence).

This clonotype was counted between two and nine times. This chain joins TRBV11-2 and TRBJ2-1; D tentatively reads TRBD1 or TRBD2 (6 bases each). V was cut by 4 bases and J by 8 bases, with 18 bases left in between. This CDR3 is 15 amino acids long. Looked up from germline, CDR1 is SGHAT and CDR2 is FQNNGV. CDR3 nucleotides: TGTGCCAGCAGCTCTGGGGGGACACAATATTATGAGCAGTTCTTC. Translated, it gives CASSSGGTQYYEQFF.

The chain recombines TRBV15 with TRBJ1-5; 8 nucleotides align to TRBD1. Germline loops: CDR1 LNHNV, CDR2 YYDKDF (reference sequence). J gave up 10 bases and V 4 bases, and 9 bases lay outside the gene matches. The CDR3 is made up of 14 amino acids. The CDR3 is CATSKGQAISPQHF. The CDR3 DNA follows: TGTGCCACCAGCAAGGGACAGGCCATTAGCCCCCAGCATTTT.

This clonotype showed up just a few times. The chain has TRBV2 and TRBJ1-1; D unresolved. The V gene lost 8 bases and the J gene lost 0 bases, with 13 bases spanning the gap. The CDR3 is 14 residues long. The germline CDR1 and CDR2 sequences are SNHLY and FYNNEI. CDR3 amino acids: CASLPGVMNTEAFF. The DNA of the CDR3 is TGTGCCAGCCTTCCCGGAGTGATGAACACTGAAGCTTTCTTT.

The rearrangement links TRBV6-6 to TRBJ1-2, with TRBD1 matching 9 bases. Trimming removed 4 bases from V and 8 bases from J; junction bases left unmatched: 5. CDR3 length: 13 amino acids. The germline CDR1 and CDR2 sequences are MNHNY and SVGAGI (reference sequence). The CDR3 protein is CASSSGQGGGYTF. DNA of the CDR3: TGTGCCAGCAGTTCGGGACAGGGCGGCGGCTACACCTTC.

The table lists this clonotype with many counts. The V call is TRBV7-9, the J call TRBJ2-1; D not resolved. Per the germline V gene, CDR1 is SEHNR and CDR2 is FQNEAQ (reference sequence). V was cut by 1 base and J by 6 bases, with 10 bases left in between. The CDR3 sequence is 14 residues long. CDR3 amino acids: CASSLVAPRNEQFF. Written as DNA, the CDR3 is TGTGCCAGCAGCTTAGTGGCCCCCCGCAATGAGCAGTTCTTC.